The present entry profiles one TCR beta chain with its context. The antigen is undetermined. TCRdb re-derived calls from the PCR reads in MiXCR, one entry per CDR3 protein. The profile shows 7,500 to 10,000 distinct CDR3 sequences, 13% to 15% of them singletons. V dropped 5 bases and J dropped 6; count of bases not matched to a gene: 16. The CDR3 extends over 16 amino acids. Germline CDR1 reads SGHAT; CDR2 reads FQNNGV. This sample was taken from a study of molecular identifiers for immune sequencing clone quantification. Study as a whole: The replicates split RNA from approximately 22,000 or 94,000 naive CD8 cells five ways and sequenced four. Study results and limitations: Spiked Jurkat TCR RNA equivalent to one cell was reportedly detectable in about 900,000 naive cells. In CMV-specific effectors, clones above 20 copies held over 99% of molecules; naive, under 1%.

The chain employs TRBV11-2 and TRBJ2-7; 7 bases are shared with TRBD1. The receptor was derived from a human donor in good health. Some libraries in this study had Jurkat cell RNA spiked in. The source material was naive CD8+ T cells from blood, with Jurkat cell RNA spiked in. Subset noted: FACS-sorted CD8+CD4-CCR7+CD45RA+ naive T cells. CDR3 amino acids: CASSPPSGAPGGEQYF. The CDR3 bases are TGTGCCAGCAGCCCACCTTCTGGAGCCCCAGGGGGCGAGCAGTACTTC.